Sequencing of this TCR beta chain was carried out in a study of T cells in Graves' hyperthyroidism and ophthalmopathy. Study-level background: The authors collected peripheral blood at initial diagnosis, before any treatment. General study points: Most expanded thyroid clonotypes above 0.001 also appeared in blood. From stable hyperthyroidism, ophthalmopathy was set apart by a 13 V-J model.

The trim removed 4 bases at V and 6 bases at J, leaving 2 bases unmatched. Germline V gene lookup returns CDR1 LNHDA and CDR2 SQIVND (reference sequence). This CDR3 is 14 amino acids long. Amplified TCR beta CDR3 regions derived from RNA transcripts. The HTBI primer set drove a first-round RT-PCR of the TCR CDR3. TCRdb itself ran the multiplex PCR reads through MiXCR, one entry per CDR3 protein. The data show about 59,000 distinct CDR3 sequences, with roughly half seen just once and about 3.3% held by the top ten. This clonotype was detected many times. The antigen is not known. Specimen: blood. V usage is TRBV19 and J usage is TRBJ2-1; 11 nucleotides match TRBD2. The receptor's source is a woman aged 60 to 75 with Graves' ophthalmopathy. CDR3 in amino acids: CASSRLAGTNEQFF. The DNA of the CDR3 is TGTGCCAGTAGTAGACTAGCGGGAACCAATGAGCAGTTCTTC.